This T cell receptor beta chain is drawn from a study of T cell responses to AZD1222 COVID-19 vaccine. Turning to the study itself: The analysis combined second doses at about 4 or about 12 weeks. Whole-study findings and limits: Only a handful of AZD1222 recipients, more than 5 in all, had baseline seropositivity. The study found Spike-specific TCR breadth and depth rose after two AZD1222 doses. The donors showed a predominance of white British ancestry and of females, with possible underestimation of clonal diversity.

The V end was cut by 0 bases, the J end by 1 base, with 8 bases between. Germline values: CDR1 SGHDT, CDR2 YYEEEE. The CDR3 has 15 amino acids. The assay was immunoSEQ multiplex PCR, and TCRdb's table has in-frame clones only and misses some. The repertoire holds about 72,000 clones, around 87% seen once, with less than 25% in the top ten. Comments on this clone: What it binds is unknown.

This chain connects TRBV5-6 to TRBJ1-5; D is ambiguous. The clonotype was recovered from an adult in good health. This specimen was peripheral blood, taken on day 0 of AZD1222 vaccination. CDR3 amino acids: CASSLAAGSNQPQHF. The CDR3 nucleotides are TGTGCCAGCAGCTTGGCGGCCGGGAGCAATCAGCCCCAGCATTTT.